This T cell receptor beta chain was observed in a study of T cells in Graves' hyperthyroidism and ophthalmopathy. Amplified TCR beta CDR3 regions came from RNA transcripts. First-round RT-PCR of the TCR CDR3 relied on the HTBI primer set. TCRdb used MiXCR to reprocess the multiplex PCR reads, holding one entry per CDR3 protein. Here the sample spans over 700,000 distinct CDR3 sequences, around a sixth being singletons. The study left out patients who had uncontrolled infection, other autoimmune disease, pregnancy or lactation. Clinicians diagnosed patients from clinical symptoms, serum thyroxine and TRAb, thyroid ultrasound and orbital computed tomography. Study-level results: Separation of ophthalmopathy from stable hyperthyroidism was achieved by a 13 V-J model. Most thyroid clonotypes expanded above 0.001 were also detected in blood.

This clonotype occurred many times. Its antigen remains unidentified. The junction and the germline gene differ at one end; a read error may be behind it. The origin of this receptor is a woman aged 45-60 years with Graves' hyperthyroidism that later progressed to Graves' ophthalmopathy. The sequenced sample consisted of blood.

As DNA, the CDR3 is TGTGCCAGCAGTGAGCCCGGGAGGGGGCTGACGGACACTGAAACTTTCTTT. Amino acids: CASSEPGRGLTDTETFF. The chain couples TRBV2 to TRBJ1-1; 7 bases map to TRBD1. CDR1 SNHLY and CDR2 FYNNEI come from the germline V gene. This CDR3 contains 17 residues.